This entry lists 31 T cell receptor beta chains sequenced from one sample in a study of CXCR3-negative and CXCR3-positive naive CD8 T cells. The authors prepared UMI-labeled TRB cDNA libraries by 5' RACE. One entry per CDR3 protein, without DNA, is what TCRdb gives after re-calling the 5' RACE reads. The sample includes about 150,000 distinct CDR3 sequences. Regarding the study as a whole: Researchers report that CXCR3-positive naive cells carry more hydrophobic TRB CDR3s than CXCR3-negative naive cells.

No antigens are known for them. The sequenced sample consisted of naive CXCR3+ CD8+ T cells from blood. Subset in this sample: CD45RO-CCR7+CD27+CD95- naive CD8+ T cells expressing CXCR3 (TNR3+). Receptor source: a human donor in good health. Some clones in this sample may be carry-over from other donors' samples.

The rearrangement uses TRBV6-2 or TRBV6-3 and TRBJ2-3. There are 13 residues in the CDR3. Germline lookup yields CDR1 MNHEY and CDR2 SVGEGT. The CDR3 reads CASSYSETDTQYF.

The chain couples TRBV9 to TRBJ1-2; the D call from TCRdb, TRBD1, cannot be confirmed without DNA. Germline CDR1 and CDR2: SGDLS and YYNGEE. The CDR3 totals 14 residues. Here the CDR3 reads CASSVLPGAEGYTF.

CDR3 in amino acids: CSVVSWATTDTQYF. The genes are TRBV29-1 and TRBJ2-3; TCRdb's D gene call, TRBD1, goes unchecked for lack of DNA. In germline, CDR1 is SQVTM, CDR2 ANQGSEA. The CDR3 is 14 amino acids.

CDR3 protein: CASSGTGHNEQFF. V is TRBV25-1 and J is TRBJ2-1; lacking DNA, the TRBD1 call made by TCRdb goes unchecked. The germline V gene encodes CDR1 MGHDK and CDR2 SYGVNS. The CDR3 loop spans 13 amino acids.

The CDR3 is CASSGRTSYEQYF. The chain couples TRBV9 to TRBJ2-7. Per germline, CDR1 SGDLS and CDR2 YYNGEE. There are 13 residues in the CDR3.

The chain employs TRBV12-3 or TRBV12-4 and TRBJ2-3; TCRdb names TRBD2, which stays unverified in the absence of DNA. There are 16 residues in the CDR3. This chain's CDR3 is CASSLAGGLAGATQYF.

This chain links TRBV15 with TRBJ1-2; TCRdb lists TRBD1, though no DNA is available to test this call. This CDR3 region has 16 residues. Germline CDR1 reads LNHNV; CDR2 reads YYDKDF (reference sequence). CDR3 loop: CATSRGRGATNYGYTF. Full variable domain (missing parts from reference TRBV15 and TRBJ1-2): DAMVIQNPRYQVTQFGKPVTLSCSQTLNHNVMYWYQQKSSQAPKLLFHYYDKDFNNEADTPDNFQSRRPNTSFCFLDIRSPGLGDTAMYLCATSRGRGATNYGYTFGSGTRLTVV.

The chain carries TRBV6-5 and TRBJ2-7; the TRBD1 assignment by TCRdb is unverifiable without DNA. Germline CDR1 is MNHEY and CDR2 is SVGAGI. The CDR3 runs to 14 residues. The CDR3 region is CASSYRGLSYEQYF.

This chain links TRBV13 with TRBJ2-7; with no DNA, the TCRdb D assignment of TRBD1 cannot be verified. From germline, CDR1 is PRHDT and CDR2 FYEKMQ (reference sequence). The CDR3 totals 14 residues. Here the CDR3 reads CASTLRAGGYEQYF. The entire variable domain, with the rest obtained from reference TRBV13 and TRBJ2-7, is as follows: AAGVIQSPRHLIKEKRETATLKCYPIPRHDTVYWYQQGPGQDPQFLISFYEKMQSDKGSIPDRFSAQQFSDYHSELNMSSLELGDSALYFCASTLRAGGYEQYFGPGTRLTVT.

This chain joins TRBV6-6 and TRBJ1-2; the D call of TRBD1 rests on TCRdb alone, since no DNA is present to check it. Germline values: CDR1 MNHNY, CDR2 SVGAGI (reference sequence). The CDR3 spans 13 residues. The CDR3 region is CASSHWDRDGYTF.

J is TRBJ2-6 and V is TRBV2; the TCRdb call, TRBD1, lacks DNA for checking. The CDR3 is 20 residues long. In germline, CDR1 is SNHLY, CDR2 FYNNEI. This CDR3 is CASSNLPGQHIRSGANVLTF.

The rearrangement uses TRBV20-1 and TRBJ1-2; absent DNA, TCRdb's TRBD1 call cannot be checked. Germline loops: CDR1 DFQATT, CDR2 SNEGSKA (reference sequence). The CDR3 loop spans 14 amino acids. CDR3 in amino acids: CSATGRTTNYGYTF.

This chain joins TRBV7-9 and TRBJ2-5; the D gene TCRdb calls, TRBD2, cannot be checked with no DNA. This CDR3 region has 14 residues. From germline, CDR1 is SEHNR and CDR2 FQNEAQ (reference sequence). The CDR3 sequence is CASSPDLRPETQYF.

CDR3 sequence: CASSLGVLAGVPEQYF. The rearrangement joins TRBV5-4 to TRBJ2-7; TCRdb selects TRBD2, and the lack of DNA leaves this call unchecked. The germline gives CDR1 SGHNT, CDR2 YYREEE (reference sequence). The CDR3 has 16 residues. The complete variable domain, with remaining parts taken from reference TRBV5-4 and TRBJ2-7, reads ETGVTQSPTHLIKTRGQQVTLRCSSQSGHNTVSWYQQALGQGPQFIFQYYREEENGRGNFPPRFSGLQFPNYSSELNVNALELDDSALYLCASSLGVLAGVPEQYFGPGTRLTVT.

The gene calls are TRBV6-6 and TRBJ2-7; the TCRdb call, TRBD2, lacks DNA for checking. The CDR3 length is 18 residues. Germline CDR1 is MNHNY and CDR2 is SVGAGI (reference sequence). The CDR3 region is CASSYAALAGGPGDEQYF.

This sequence joins TRBV11-2 and TRBJ2-7; the D gene TCRdb calls, TRBD1, cannot be checked with no DNA. CDR1 and CDR2 from the germline V gene are SGHAT and FQNNGV. The CDR3 has 15 amino acids. The CDR3 reads CASSTQDRGGDEQYF.

The chain employs TRBV29-1 and TRBJ2-3; no DNA is available, so the TRBD1 call from TCRdb remains unchecked. The CDR3 is 18 amino acids. Germline assignment: CDR1 SQVTM and CDR2 ANQGSEA. The CDR3 region is CSVDPPAPGQGLTDTQYF.

The chain couples TRBV5-6 to TRBJ2-1; no DNA is available, so the TRBD2 call from TCRdb remains unchecked. Germline CDR1 and CDR2: SGHDT and YYEEEE. The CDR3 has 15 amino acids. CDR3 in amino acids: CASSLKGGVGNEQFF.

The genes are TRBV23-1 and TRBJ2-3; TCRdb's assignment of TRBD1 cannot be checked, as there is no DNA. TRBV23-1 is noted as an ORF with a role that remains uncertain. The CDR3 extends over 17 amino acids. The CDR3 sequence is CASSQSGQKSSTDTQYF.

The gene calls are TRBV29-1 and TRBJ1-2. The CDR3 has 11 residues. CDR1 is SQVTM and CDR2 is ANQGSEA in the germline V gene. This CDR3 is CSVEDLYGYTF.

The V gene is TRBV28, the J gene TRBJ1-1; TCRdb indicates TRBD1, and absent DNA this call remains unverified. The CDR3 is 15 amino acids. Germline loops: CDR1 MDHEN, CDR2 SYDVKM. CDR3 sequence: CASSFPGTGRAQAFF.

J is TRBJ2-3 and V is TRBV27; TCRdb calls TRBD1, which cannot be checked without DNA. The CDR3 totals 12 residues. Germline V gene sequence: CDR1 MNHEY, CDR2 SMNVEV (reference sequence). The CDR3 region is CASSFRGDTQYF.

The J gene is TRBJ2-7, the V gene TRBV29-1; with no DNA, the TCRdb D assignment of TRBD1 cannot be verified. The CDR3 totals 13 residues. Germline V CDR1 and CDR2: SQVTM, ANQGSEA. CDR3 amino acids: CSVSQDRLHEQYF.

The V and J genes are TRBV29-1 and TRBJ1-1; TCRdb lists TRBD1, though no DNA is available to test this call. Germline assignment: CDR1 SQVTM and CDR2 ANQGSEA. CDR3 size: 14 residues. CDR3 residues: CSVVGSAGRTEAFF.

The chain recombines TRBV28 with TRBJ2-3. The length of the CDR3 is 14 residues. Germline-derived CDR1 and CDR2 are MDHEN and SYDVKM. CDR3 protein: CASSPTTSTDTQYF.

The rearrangement links TRBV6-2 or TRBV6-3 to TRBJ2-1; TCRdb reports TRBD2, a call that lacks DNA to check it against. The V gene's germline CDR1 is MNHEY and CDR2 SVGEGT. CDR3 size: 16 residues. CDR3 residues: CASSYSALAAYNEQFF.

The genes are TRBV11-2 and TRBJ2-3; the TCRdb D gene call, TRBD2, has no DNA to confirm it. Germline V gene lookup returns CDR1 SGHAT and CDR2 FQNNGV. The CDR3 length is 16 residues. The CDR3 loop is CASSPRTSGSLDTQYF.

This chain links TRBV7-9 with TRBJ1-4; as DNA is missing, the TRBD1 call by TCRdb cannot be tested. Germline V gene sequence: CDR1 SEHNR, CDR2 FQNEAQ (reference sequence). CDR3 size: 13 residues. The CDR3 loop reads CASSWGRQEKLFF. Variable domain in full (rest from reference TRBV7-9 and TRBJ1-4): DTGVSQNPRHKITKRGQNVTFRCDPISEHNRLYWYRQTLGQGPEFLTYFQNEAQLEKSRLLSDRFSAERPKGSFSTLEIQRTEQGDSAMYLCASSWGRQEKLFFGSGTQLSVL.

The chain links TRBV27 to TRBJ1-6. Per germline, CDR1 MNHEY and CDR2 SMNVEV (reference sequence). The CDR3 is 12 amino acids. The CDR3 region is CASRGFESPLHF.

The chain couples TRBV28 to TRBJ2-7; the TCRdb call, TRBD1, lacks DNA for checking. CDR1 and CDR2 from the germline V gene are MDHEN and SYDVKM. The CDR3 is 15 residues long. The CDR3 loop reads CASTPRQGGAYEQYF.

CDR3 region: CASSASGTEYNEQFF. The chain couples TRBV9 to TRBJ2-1; there is no DNA to check the TCRdb D call of TRBD2. The V gene's germline CDR1 is SGDLS and CDR2 YYNGEE. The CDR3 loop spans 15 amino acids.